One and the same sample provided the 10 T cell receptor beta chains below, sequenced in a study of immune evolution from preneoplasia to lung adenocarcinoma. The table came from immunoSEQ multiplex PCR; TCRdb's copy has only in-frame clones and leaves some out. This repertoire shows fewer than 8,000 clones, about 83% found once; its top ten account for about 2.9%. Source material: FFPE minimally invasive lung adenocarcinoma tissue. The receptor set was obtained from a person aged 70 to 79 with lung adenocarcinoma.

The chain is built from TRBV7-2 and TRBJ2-5; D not resolved. Trimming stripped 1 base from V and 9 bases from J, with 12 bases between. This CDR3 has 13 residues. Germline values: CDR1 SGHTA, CDR2 FQGNSA. DNA of the CDR3: TGTGCCAGCAGCTTAGATGGTCCAACGGCCCAGTACTTC. It specifies CASSLDGPTAQYF.

The chain joins TRBV28 to TRBJ2-7, with TRBD1 identical over 9 bases. CDR1 and CDR2 (germline): MDHEN, SYDVKM. CDR3 length: 14 amino acids. V dropped 5 bases and J dropped 3; count of bases not matched to a gene: 5. CDR3 in amino acids: CASSRTGDNYEQYF. The CDR3 DNA reads as TGTGCCAGCAGTCGGACAGGGGATAACTACGAGCAGTACTTC.

This clone has just a few counts. The chain recombines TRBV11-1 with TRBJ2-5, with D maybe TRBD2 (5 bases). V lost 6 bases and J lost 2, with 10 bases in between. This CDR3 has 13 amino acids. CDR1 is SGHAT and CDR2 is FQDESV in the germline V gene (reference sequence). The CDR3 DNA reads TGTGCCAGCAGACGAGGGTTACAAGAGACCCAGTACTTC. Residues: CASRRGLQETQYF.

This chain connects TRBV18 to TRBJ1-1; D possibly corresponds to TRBD1 (5 bases). Germline V gene lookup returns CDR1 KGHSH and CDR2 LQKENI. V dropped 4 bases and J dropped 7 bases, with 10 bases sitting between them. The CDR3 has 12 residues. This chain's CDR3 is CASSQGEGEAFF. The CDR3 nucleotides are TGTGCCAGCTCACAAGGGGAGGGTGAAGCTTTCTTT.

This clone appeared a few times. The chain joins TRBV5-1 to TRBJ2-5, with D possibly being TRBD1 (6 bases). CDR1 is SGHRS and CDR2 is YFSETQ in the germline V gene. Trimming shortened V by 4 bases and J by 4 bases, and 17 bases separated the two germline ends. The CDR3 sequence is 15 residues long. The DNA for the CDR3 is TGCGCCAGCAGCCGGAAGGGGGTGGTCGTAGAGACCCAGTACTTC. Protein sequence: CASSRKGVVVETQYF.

The chain joins TRBV11-2 to TRBJ2-7; D call uncertain. The CDR3 has 13 amino acids. The V and J ends lost 2 bases and 2 bases respectively, with 7 bases between them. Germline V lookup: CDR1 SGHAT, CDR2 FQNNGV. CDR3 sequence reads: CASSLNSAYEQYF. The CDR3 DNA reads as TGTGCCAGCAGCTTAAACTCCGCCTACGAGCAGTACTTC.

The rearrangement joins TRBV30 to TRBJ1-1; maybe TRBD1 (5 bases). Germline V CDR1 and CDR2: GTSNPN, SVGIG (reference sequence). There are 12 residues in the CDR3. The V end lost 2 bases, the J end lost 10 bases, and 14 bases lay between the germline ends. The CDR3: CAWSPRVKRAFF. DNA of the CDR3: TGTGCCTGGAGTCCCAGGGTCAAGAGAGCTTTCTTT.

V is TRBV6-1 and J is TRBJ1-1; TRBD1 might be the D (6 bases). CDR1 is MNHNS, CDR2 SASEGT, per germline. With 8 bases removed from V and 12 bases from J, the gap between germline ends came to 19 bases. There are 12 residues in the CDR3. The CDR3 DNA sequence: TGTGCCAGCGGGGGGGCCTCCGTGGGAACTTTCTTT. It codes for CASGGASVGTFF.

The chain combines TRBV30 with TRBJ2-7; 7 bases match TRBD2. Germline lookup yields CDR1 GTSNPN and CDR2 SVGIG (reference sequence). V gave up 4 bases and J gave up 1 base; unmatched junction bases: 7. The CDR3 loop spans 14 amino acids. DNA for the CDR3: TGTGCCTGGACCGGACTAGAAAGATCCTACGAGCAGTACTTC. This codes for CAWTGLERSYEQYF. The full variable domain, its missing parts supplied by reference TRBV30 and TRBJ2-7, is SQTIHQWPATLVQPVGSPLSLECTVEGTSNPNLYWYRQAAGRGLQLLFYSVGIGQISSEVPQNLSASRPQDRQFILSSKKLLLSDSGFYLCAWTGLERSYEQYFGPGTRLTVT.

The genes are TRBV7-6 and TRBJ2-5; possible D gene TRBD1, 6 bases. The CDR3 is 14 amino acids. V lost 5 bases and J lost 0, with 10 bases in between. CDR1 and CDR2 (germline): SGHVS, FNYEAQ. The chain's CDR3 is CASSLTGYQETQYF. CDR3 DNA: TGTGCCAGCAGCCTTACAGGGTACCAAGAGACCCAGTACTTC.